Listed below are T cell receptor beta chains from one sample, sequenced in a study of shared clonotypes between healthy human individuals. The table came from immunoSEQ multiplex PCR; TCRdb's copy has only in-frame clones and leaves some out. The sample includes about 2,100,000 clones, 85% to 95% of them seen just once. The specimen was naive CD8+ T cells from PBMCs. Receptor source: a man aged 18-30 years in good health. Some clones in this sample may be carry-over from other donors' samples. Both conserved end residues are part of each CDR3. D genes are given only for firm matches. Clone size is given for some rows only: seen once, a few or many times, or a class if the clone is expanded.

d_gene: NA
j_gene: TRBJ2-2
v_gene: TRBV10-3
abundance: NA
CDR3nt: TGTGCCATCAGACTGGACCGAGTATCGAACACCGGGGAGCTGTTTTTT
CDR3aa: CAIRLDRVSNTGELFF

d_gene: NA
j_gene: TRBJ2-1
v_gene: TRBV7-2
abundance: NA
CDR3nt: TGTGCCAGCAGCCTGCTAAACAATGAGCAGTTCTTC
CDR3aa: CASSLLNNEQFF

d_gene: NA
j_gene: TRBJ2-1
v_gene: TRBV19
abundance: once
CDR3nt: TGTGCCACAAGCCACCTCGGCCGATCGGATGAGCAGTTCTTC
CDR3aa: CATSHLGRSDEQFF

d_gene: NA
j_gene: TRBJ1-5
v_gene: TRBV21-1
abundance: NA
CDR3nt: TGTGCCAGCAGCCAAGAGGGACAGCCGAATCAGCCCCAGCATTTT
CDR3aa: CASSQEGQPNQPQHF

d_gene: NA
j_gene: TRBJ2-1
v_gene: TRBV14
abundance: once
CDR3nt: TGTGCCAGCAGCCAATCCCACAATGAGCAGTTCTTC
CDR3aa: CASSQSHNEQFF

d_gene: NA
j_gene: TRBJ2-5
v_gene: TRBV7-9
abundance: once
CDR3nt: TGTGCCAGCAACGGCCTCGGGCGGGGCCAAGAGACCCAGTACTTC
CDR3aa: CASNGLGRGQETQYF

d_gene: NA
j_gene: TRBJ2-1
v_gene: TRBV9
abundance: NA
CDR3nt: TGTGCCAGCAGCCGGACTGAGAATGAGCAGTTCTTC
CDR3aa: CASSRTENEQFF

d_gene: TRBD2
j_gene: TRBJ2-1
v_gene: TRBV7-9
abundance: NA
CDR3nt: TGTGCCAGCAGCCCACGGACTAGCGGGAGTGGCAATGAGCAGTTCTTC
CDR3aa: CASSPRTSGSGNEQFF

d_gene: NA
j_gene: TRBJ2-6
v_gene: TRBV19
abundance: NA
CDR3nt: TGTGCCAGTAGCATTTCGATCTCTGGGGCCAACGTCCTGACTTTC
CDR3aa: CASSISISGANVLTF

d_gene: NA
j_gene: TRBJ2-1
v_gene: TRBV9
abundance: once
CDR3nt: TGTGCCAGCAGCGAGGGGGATGAGCAGTTCTTC
CDR3aa: CASSEGDEQFF

d_gene: NA
j_gene: TRBJ1-3
v_gene: TRBV28
abundance: few
CDR3nt: TGTGCCAGCAGTTTATCAGGCTCTGGAAACACCATATATTTT
CDR3aa: CASSLSGSGNTIYF

d_gene: NA
j_gene: TRBJ1-2
v_gene: TRBV6-5
abundance: NA
CDR3nt: TGTGCCAGCAGTTACTCGTTGTCGCTAAACTATGGCTACACCTTC
CDR3aa: CASSYSLSLNYGYTF

d_gene: TRBD2
j_gene: TRBJ2-1
v_gene: TRBV5-1
abundance: NA
CDR3nt: TGCGCCAGCAGCTCGCGGGAGCGGCACAATGAGCAGTTCTTC
CDR3aa: CASSSRERHNEQFF

d_gene: NA
j_gene: TRBJ1-2
v_gene: TRBV6-5
abundance: NA
CDR3nt: TGTGCCAGCAGCCCCCTCCCCGGGGCAGAGGGCTACACCTTC
CDR3aa: CASSPLPGAEGYTF

d_gene: TRBD1
j_gene: TRBJ1-1
v_gene: TRBV19
abundance: NA
CDR3nt: TGTGCCAGTAGTACGGACAGGCTGAACACTGAAGCTTTCTTT
CDR3aa: CASSTDRLNTEAFF

d_gene: NA
j_gene: TRBJ1-1
v_gene: TRBV28
abundance: NA
CDR3nt: TGTGCCAGCAGTTTATGGGGGGAGGGCTCCCAAGCTTTCTTT
CDR3aa: CASSLWGEGSQAFF

d_gene: TRBD2
j_gene: TRBJ2-7
v_gene: TRBV13
abundance: NA
CDR3nt: TGTGCCAGCAGCCCTCGGACTAGCGGGAGTGACGAGCAGTACTTC
CDR3aa: CASSPRTSGSDEQYF

d_gene: TRBD1
j_gene: TRBJ1-4
v_gene: TRBV2
abundance: once
CDR3nt: TGTGCCAGCAGGGCCACCGGGACAGATGAAAAACTGTTTTTT
CDR3aa: CASRATGTDEKLFF

d_gene: NA
j_gene: TRBJ2-1
v_gene: TRBV4-3
abundance: NA
CDR3nt: TGCGCCAGCAGCCAAGATGGCAGTTACAATGAGCAGTTCTTC
CDR3aa: CASSQDGSYNEQFF

d_gene: TRBD1
j_gene: TRBJ2-7
v_gene: TRBV13
abundance: NA
CDR3nt: TGTGCCACCGGACAGGGGGCCCTTCGGTACGAGCAGTACTTC
CDR3aa: CATGQGALRYEQYF

d_gene: TRBD2
j_gene: TRBJ2-1
v_gene: TRBV14
abundance: NA
CDR3nt: TGTGCCAGCAGCCATCTACGGGAGGGCCTTTACAATGAGCAGTTCTTC
CDR3aa: CASSHLREGLYNEQFF

d_gene: TRBD2
j_gene: TRBJ2-1
v_gene: TRBV9
abundance: once
CDR3nt: TGTGCCAGCAGCCCACACCGGGCGGGAGTGAGCTACAATGAGCAGTTCTTC
CDR3aa: CASSPHRAGVSYNEQFF

d_gene: NA
j_gene: TRBJ2-7
v_gene: TRBV28
abundance: NA
CDR3nt: TGTGCCAGCAGTTTCAGGGGAGGGTACGAGCAGTACTTC
CDR3aa: CASSFRGGYEQYF

d_gene: NA
j_gene: TRBJ1-5
v_gene: TRBV9
abundance: NA
CDR3nt: TGTGCCAGCAGCCCCCGGGACGGAAATCAGCCCCAGCATTTT
CDR3aa: CASSPRDGNQPQHF

d_gene: TRBD1
j_gene: TRBJ2-3
v_gene: TRBV7-9
abundance: NA
CDR3nt: TGTGCCAGCAGCCCGGGACAGGGTTCAGATACGCAGTATTTT
CDR3aa: CASSPGQGSDTQYF

d_gene: NA
j_gene: TRBJ1-1
v_gene: TRBV15
abundance: NA
CDR3nt: TGTGCCACCAGCAGAGATTTCCCCACTGAAGCTTTCTTT
CDR3aa: CATSRDFPTEAFF

d_gene: NA
j_gene: TRBJ2-1
v_gene: TRBV28
abundance: NA
CDR3nt: TGTGCCAGCAGTTTATTCGCCGAGACTAGCTACAATGAGCAGTTCTTC
CDR3aa: CASSLFAETSYNEQFF

d_gene: NA
j_gene: TRBJ2-1
v_gene: TRBV4-1
abundance: NA
CDR3nt: TGCGCCAGCAGCCAAGATCCGGTAGTGTCAGGATACAATGAGCAGTTCTTC
CDR3aa: CASSQDPVVSGYNEQFF

d_gene: TRBD2
j_gene: TRBJ2-5
v_gene: TRBV19
abundance: NA
CDR3nt: TGTGCCACCCGACTAGCGGGAGACAAGACCCAGTACTTC
CDR3aa: CATRLAGDKTQYF

d_gene: NA
j_gene: TRBJ2-3
v_gene: TRBV9
abundance: NA
CDR3nt: TGTGCCAGCAGCGTGGATGACTACCTTAACACAGATACGCAGTATTTT
CDR3aa: CASSVDDYLNTDTQYF

d_gene: NA
j_gene: TRBJ2-2
v_gene: TRBV28
abundance: NA
CDR3nt: TGTGCCAGCAGTTTATGGCCAGAGTCGAACACCGGGGAGCTGTTTTTT
CDR3aa: CASSLWPESNTGELFF

d_gene: NA
j_gene: TRBJ2-6
v_gene: TRBV27
abundance: NA
CDR3nt: TGTGCCAGTCATCCGGGACTCCTCTCTGGGGCCAACGTCCTGACTTTC
CDR3aa: CASHPGLLSGANVLTF

d_gene: TRBD2
j_gene: TRBJ2-7
v_gene: TRBV6-1
abundance: NA
CDR3nt: TGTGCCAGTTGTTGGGGGGAGGGTGCCGACGAGCAGTACTTC
CDR3aa: CASCWGEGADEQYF

d_gene: NA
j_gene: TRBJ2-6
v_gene: TRBV7-9
abundance: NA
CDR3nt: TGTGCCAGCAGCTTGGGTACAAGCTCTGGGGCCAACGTCCTGACTTTC
CDR3aa: CASSLGTSSGANVLTF

d_gene: NA
j_gene: TRBJ2-5
v_gene: TRBV6-5
abundance: once
CDR3nt: TGTGCCAGCAGTTATTCCCCGACAAATCAAGAGACCCAGTACTTC
CDR3aa: CASSYSPTNQETQYF

d_gene: NA
j_gene: TRBJ2-2
v_gene: TRBV2
abundance: NA
CDR3nt: TGTGCCAGCAGTGAAGTTGGGGCAGCCTACACCGGGGAGCTGTTTTTT
CDR3aa: CASSEVGAAYTGELFF

d_gene: NA
j_gene: TRBJ1-2
v_gene: TRBV25-1
abundance: NA
CDR3nt: TGTGCCAGCAGTGGGCAGGAGTCTTATGGCTACACCTTC
CDR3aa: CASSGQESYGYTF

d_gene: NA
j_gene: TRBJ2-6
v_gene: TRBV9
abundance: NA
CDR3nt: TGTGCCAGCAGCGTAGTAGGTTCCGGGGCCAACGTCCTGACTTTC
CDR3aa: CASSVVGSGANVLTF

d_gene: NA
j_gene: TRBJ2-3
v_gene: TRBV7-3
abundance: NA
CDR3nt: TGTGCCAGCAGCTTGGGGTCCTCTTCCGGGGATACGCAGTATTTT
CDR3aa: CASSLGSSSGDTQYF

d_gene: NA
j_gene: TRBJ2-1
v_gene: TRBV2
abundance: NA
CDR3nt: TGTGCCAGCAGTGAAGAAGTGAGGGGTGAGCAGTTCTTC
CDR3aa: CASSEEVRGEQFF

d_gene: TRBD1
j_gene: TRBJ2-7
v_gene: TRBV29-1
abundance: NA
CDR3nt: TGCAGCGTTGAAGATAGCGACAGGGGATGGGGGGAGCAGTACTTC
CDR3aa: CSVEDSDRGWGEQYF

d_gene: TRBD2
j_gene: TRBJ2-7
v_gene: TRBV27
abundance: NA
CDR3nt: TGTGCCAGCAGTTTCCTCTCGGGACTAGCGACTTACGAGCAGTACTTC
CDR3aa: CASSFLSGLATYEQYF

d_gene: NA
j_gene: TRBJ1-3
v_gene: TRBV15
abundance: NA
CDR3nt: TGTGCCACCAGTGTGGACAGATACTCTGGAAACACCATATATTTT
CDR3aa: CATSVDRYSGNTIYF

d_gene: NA
j_gene: TRBJ2-5
v_gene: TRBV5-5
abundance: once
CDR3nt: TGTGCCAGCAGCTTGGGGGCGGGACTCCAAGAGACCCAGTACTTC
CDR3aa: CASSLGAGLQETQYF

d_gene: NA
j_gene: TRBJ1-4
v_gene: TRBV6-5
abundance: few
CDR3nt: TGTGCCAGCAGTTACTCTGGGACGAATGAAAAACTGTTTTTT
CDR3aa: CASSYSGTNEKLFF

d_gene: NA
j_gene: TRBJ2-6
v_gene: TRBV7-9
abundance: NA
CDR3nt: TGTGCCAGCAGCACCCGGGACGCCGACTCTGGGGCCAACGTCCTGACTTTC
CDR3aa: CASSTRDADSGANVLTF

d_gene: TRBD1
j_gene: TRBJ2-1
v_gene: TRBV29-1
abundance: NA
CDR3nt: TGCAGCGTTGTTCAGGGGGCAGGGAATGAGCAGTTCTTC
CDR3aa: CSVVQGAGNEQFF

d_gene: NA
j_gene: TRBJ2-7
v_gene: TRBV19
abundance: NA
CDR3nt: TGTGCCAGTAGTATAAGGTCGCAGTACGAGCAGTACTTC
CDR3aa: CASSIRSQYEQYF

d_gene: TRBD2
j_gene: TRBJ2-5
v_gene: TRBV11-2
abundance: NA
CDR3nt: TGTGCCAGCAGCTCGACTAGCGGGCTGGGGGAGACCCAGTACTTC
CDR3aa: CASSSTSGLGETQYF